The clone carrying this T cell receptor (beta chain) was picked up many times. J was trimmed by 1 base and V by 5 bases; bases with no gene match: 6. The germline V gene encodes CDR1 SGHRS and CDR2 YFSETQ. This CDR3 comprises 15 residues. The entry originates in a study of spatial heterogeneity in lung cancer. Time point specified: sample taken at primary tumor resection. MiXCR, run by TCRdb on the 5' RACE reads, gives a single entry per CDR3 protein. The sample has about 23,000 distinct CDR3 sequences; about 4.7% are singletons. This receptor was obtained from a male donor with early-stage non-small cell lung cancer. Sample: PBMCs, taken at surgery. This chain uses TRBV5-1 with TRBJ2-1, with TRBD2 identical over 7 bases. CDR3 residues: CASSPAGESYNEQFF. The CDR3 nucleotides read TGCGCCAGCAGTCCGGCGGGGGAATCCTACAATGAGCAGTTCTTC. The full variable domain, completed using reference TRBV5-1 and TRBJ2-1, is KAGVTQTPRYLIKTRGQQVTLSCSPISGHRSVSWYQQTPGQGLQFLFEYFSETQRNKGNFPGRFSGRQFSNSRSEMNVSTLELGDSALYLCASSPAGESYNEQFFGPGTRLTVL.